The subject of this entry is one T cell receptor beta chain. The germline V and J ends were trimmed by 6 bases and 2 bases, with 17 bases remaining between them. The CDR3 consists of 15 residues. Germline values: CDR1 GTSNPN, CDR2 SVGIG (reference sequence). This sample is part of a study of blood T cell repertoires in COVID-19. Study-wide context: Sources were T cells, B-cell-depleted T cells, or PBMCs; the material itself was cDNA or gDNA.

Original handling: Researchers report that nucleated cell counts were estimated from reference gene primer amplification. Data came from immunoSEQ multiplex PCR; TCRdb stores just in-frame clones and leaves some out. The D gene and trimming were derived from the DNA, and the V and J assignments and clone size from that table. This sample yields under 250,000 clones, of which about four fifths are seen a single time; less than 4.5% belongs to the top ten. The TCR sequence derives from a man aged 50-60 years with acute or convalescent COVID-19. The chain joins TRBV30 to TRBJ1-5; D perhaps matches TRBD1 (6 bases). Sequenced input: peripheral blood. DNA of the CDR3: TGTGCCTGCCAACGGGGTGGGGGCGGCAATCAGCCCCAGCATTTT. Its protein product is CACQRGGGGNQPQHF.